These 14 T cell receptor beta chains share one sample of origin, sequenced in a study of T cell responses to AZD1222 COVID-19 vaccine. Produced via immunoSEQ multiplex PCR; TCRdb's table is partial and in-frame only. The table has 150,000 to 200,000 clones, about nine tenths seen once. This specimen was peripheral blood, taken on day 0 of AZD1222 vaccination. These receptors were taken from an adult in good health.

The V gene is TRBV18, the J gene TRBJ1-4; D remains unclear. There are 17 residues in the CDR3. The V gene's germline CDR1 is KGHSH and CDR2 LQKENI. The V and J ends lost 0 bases and 0 bases respectively, with 11 bases between them. CDR3 region: CASSPPGPGSTNEKLFF. CDR3 DNA: TGTGCCAGCTCACCACCCGGCCCCGGCTCAACTAATGAAAAACTGTTTTTT.

The genes are TRBV19 and TRBJ1-6; 10 bases match TRBD1. V lost 7 bases, J lost 7 bases, and 10 bases stayed unmatched. The length of the CDR3 is 16 residues. In germline, CDR1 is LNHDA, CDR2 SQIVND (reference sequence). The CDR3 coding sequence is TGTGCCAGTACTCCTTCGGGACAGGGGTTGAATTCACCCCTCCACTTT. Translation: CASTPSGQGLNSPLHF.

This clone was seen once. This chain connects TRBV5-5 to TRBJ2-1; D is unclear. V gave up 4 bases and J gave up 6 bases, with 14 bases separating them. Germline CDR1 and CDR2: SGHKS and YYEKEE (reference sequence). The CDR3 totals 14 residues. The CDR3 DNA reads TGTGCCAGCAGCCCCGTATTCGCGGTCAATGAGCAGTTCTTC. Translation: CASSPVFAVNEQFF.

This chain uses TRBV6-5 with TRBJ1-2; 9 bases line up with TRBD1. This CDR3 is 15 amino acids long. Trimming took 6 bases from V and 6 from J; bases not matched to a gene: 11. Per germline, CDR1 MNHEY and CDR2 SVGAGI. CDR3 in DNA: TGTGCCAGCAGACGCTCGACAGGGGGTTTCGATGGCTACACCTTC. Its translation: CASRRSTGGFDGYTF.

V gene TRBV5-4 combines with J gene TRBJ1-1, with unresolved D. The germline V gene encodes CDR1 SGHNT and CDR2 YYREEE (reference sequence). This CDR3 has 14 residues. The ends were cut back, 3 bases at V and 5 bases at J, with 14 bases in the middle. CDR3 region: CASSSGSLGTEAFF. As DNA, the CDR3 is TGTGCCAGCAGCTCTGGCTCTCTGGGGACTGAAGCTTTCTTT.

The chain uses TRBV5-1 and TRBJ1-1; D unresolved. The CDR3 has 14 amino acids. Trimming removed 6 bases from V and 4 bases from J, with 16 bases in between. Germline lookup yields CDR1 SGHRS and CDR2 YFSETQ. In nucleotides, the CDR3 is TGCGCCAGCACTAGCAGTACCCCTGCCACTGAAGCTTTCTTT. Its translation: CASTSSTPATEAFF.

The chain links TRBV2 to TRBJ1-4, with 9 nucleotides matching TRBD1. The junction had 7 bases not matched to a gene; V was cut back by 6 bases and J by 8 bases. The CDR3 runs 14 residues. Germline V gene sequence: CDR1 SNHLY, CDR2 FYNNEI. CDR3: CASSLQGAREKLFF. CDR3 DNA: TGTGCCAGCAGCCTACAGGGGGCGCGCGAAAAACTGTTTTTT.

CDR3 coding DNA: TGTGGGTGGGGTGATGGCTACACCTTC. It encodes CGWGDGYTF. The chain carries TRBV6-4 and TRBJ1-2; no clear D. Germline CDR1 reads MRHNA; CDR2 reads SNTAGT. The CDR3 sequence is 9 residues long.

The chain links TRBV2 to TRBJ2-1; D might be TRBD2 (5 bases). Trimming removed 3 bases from V and 4 bases from J, with 10 bases in between. CDR1 is SNHLY and CDR2 is FYNNEI in the germline V gene. The CDR3 runs 14 residues. CDR3 region: CASSELGDYNEQFF. The CDR3 DNA reads as TGTGCCAGCAGTGAGCTGGGAGATTACAATGAGCAGTTCTTC.

This clone occurred a few times. This chain uses TRBV28 with TRBJ2-7; perhaps TRBD2 as D (7 bases). Germline CDR1 is MDHEN and CDR2 is SYDVKM. The CDR3 covers 14 residues. The V end lost 3 bases, the J end lost 3 bases, and 12 bases lay between the germline ends. The CDR3: CASSFGGASYEQYF. CDR3 DNA: TGTGCCAGCAGTTTTGGGGGGGCTAGCTACGAGCAGTACTTC.

V gene TRBV27 combines with J gene TRBJ2-2, with D maybe TRBD1 (6 bases). Germline values: CDR1 MNHEY, CDR2 SMNVEV (reference sequence). The CDR3 covers 14 residues. V was pared by 5 bases and J by 6 bases, with 13 bases between. DNA for the CDR3: TGTGCCAGCAGTGCCACCAGGGGATCCGGGGAGCTGTTTTTT. Amino acids: CASSATRGSGELFF.

This clone has only a few counts. The chain is built from TRBV11-2 and TRBJ1-4, with 7 bases lining up with TRBD1. Germline CDR1 and CDR2: SGHAT and FQNNGV. This CDR3 comprises 15 residues. V shed 5 bases and J 13 bases; nucleotides not matched to a gene: 16. Here the CDR3 reads CASSKGTVGPKGLFF. CDR3 DNA sequence: TGTGCCAGCAGCAAAGGGACAGTAGGTCCGAAGGGACTGTTTTTT. The full variable domain, completed using reference TRBV11-2 and TRBJ1-4, is EAGVAQSPRYKIIEKRQSVAFWCNPISGHATLYWYQQILGQGPKLLIQFQNNGVVDDSQLPKDRFSAERLKGVDSTLKIQPAKLEDSAVYLCASSKGTVGPKGLFFGSGTQLSVL.

V and J are TRBV20-1 and TRBJ1-5; unclear D gene. V lost 3 bases and J lost 0, with 12 bases in between. The germline V gene encodes CDR1 DFQATT and CDR2 SNEGSKA (reference sequence). The CDR3 covers 15 residues. CDR3 region: CSASEAAYSNQPQHF. CDR3 coding DNA: TGCAGTGCTAGTGAGGCAGCTTATAGCAATCAGCCCCAGCATTTT.

This rearrangement joins TRBV5-1 to TRBJ1-2, with D possibly being TRBD1 (5 bases). Trimming stripped 3 bases from V and 5 bases from J, with 17 bases between. Per the germline V gene, CDR1 is SGHRS and CDR2 is YFSETQ. This CDR3 region has 15 residues. CDR3 DNA sequence: TGCGCCAGCAGCTGGGGCTCCGGGTTGGCTTATGGCTACACCTTC. As protein: CASSWGSGLAYGYTF.